This T cell receptor beta chain came from a study of beta chain features in type 1 diabetes (dated by TCRdb to 2017 to 2018). For the wider study: Patients and healthy donors did not differ in mean age, gender distribution, total cell number or subset yield. A total of roughly 100 million sorted cells were examined across all samples, and a strong correlation was observed between cell number per subset and RNA yield. The study compared TCRB repertoires of sorted circulating CD4+ T cell subsets between recently diagnosed type 1 diabetes patients and matched healthy donors. Regulatory and stem cell-like memory subsets were obtained from only 8 patients and roughly 8 healthy donors, while naive and central memory subsets were obtained from all 28 donors. What the work shows at the level of the full study, not this receptor alone: PCR may preferentially amplify shorter templates, but because patient and control samples were amplified and corrected together, any resulting skew would affect both groups equally. Naive, central memory and regulatory TCRB repertoires appeared to be more similar among patients than among healthy donors. Fewer insertions and more nucleotide deletions at VDJ recombination sites were observed in patients with type 1 diabetes, implying thymic rearrangement abnormalities. Type 1 diabetes patients showed a moderate but significant shortening of TCRB CDR3 length in all four CD4+ subsets. Only small numbers of individuals were included in the HLA sub-analyses, which left unresolved whether HLA type had any influence on TCRB rearrangement. Sequencing cDNA rather than genomic DNA could over-represent highly expressing activated cells, although activation and CD3 levels did not differ between groups.

Each donor gave one peripheral blood draw, approximately 110 mL on average, collected into heparinised tubes. Naive, central memory, regulatory and stem cell-like memory CD4+ T cells were sorted on a BD FACSAria II using a panel including CD45RO, CCR7, CD25, CD127, CD95 and CD27. Purity was above 98% for every sorted population. PBMCs were isolated immediately by Lymphoprep density gradient centrifugation and stained directly without culture. So that batch effects would be minimized, each experiment stained and sorted samples in pairs, pairing one healthy donor with one patient. The table lists this clone with many counts. Its target antigen remains unknown. No much larger clonotype is one base removed from it; base qualities were not supplied. All of the isolated RNA was reverse transcribed with the High Capacity cDNA Reverse Transcription Kit, so expressed TCRB transcripts were sequenced. Deep immunoSEQ sequencing was applied to naive, central memory and regulatory T cell samples, giving an average of roughly 3.5 million total reads per sample. Sorted cells were lysed in RLT buffer and RNA was extracted with DNase-treated RNeasy Micro or Mini kits, depending on cell number. Each cell subset was processed separately to prevent cross-contamination, with patient and healthy donor samples processed together. Using the immunoSEQ multiplex PCR, TCRB sequences were amplified from cDNA into 87-bp fragments spanning the CDR3 region. Sequencing of the amplicons was performed on the Illumina HiSeq platform. Under the source paper's analysis protocol: PCR bias was corrected computationally using synthetic template baselines, and reads within Hamming distance 2 were collapsed, with unmergeable singletons discarded. Reads were aligned to IMGT to assign V, D and J genes, CDR3 length, and insertions or deletions at six rearrangement sites. Within each subset, clonotype counts were normalized to sorted cell number, after which true diversity and Gini coefficients were computed with the tcR R package. The overlap coefficient, calculated on TCRB nucleotide sequences, was used to measure repertoire sharing. Drawn from immuneACCESS, this table holds only the in-frame rearrangements with V and J called that TCRdb kept. Clones are partly lost; checked studies trace under half to an unresolved V gene and leave the rest unexplained. V and J calls and clone size follow that table, whereas D and trimming were derived from the DNA. The sample table holds 120,000 to 150,000 clones, of which roughly 10% were seen once. The ten largest clones take up 0.65% of the sample.

Sequenced material: central memory CD4+ T cells from blood. This TCR derives from a woman between 40 and 55 years old in good health.

In nucleotides, the sequence is TGTGCCAGCAGCTTAGGACTAGCGGGGGCCACAGATACGCAGTATTTT. Its coded protein is CASSLGLAGATDTQYF. The sequence links TRBV7-9 to TRBJ2-3; the junction holds 12 bases that match TRBD2. The germline V gene (reference sequence) gives CDR1 as SEHNR and CDR2 as FQNEAQ. The junction shows trimming of 1 base on V and 2 bases on J, and the gene matches do not reach 1 base of it. Taken from cysteine to phenylalanine, the CDR3 has 16 residues. The read is trimmed to its CDR3 DNA, 48 bases read in frame from base 1.